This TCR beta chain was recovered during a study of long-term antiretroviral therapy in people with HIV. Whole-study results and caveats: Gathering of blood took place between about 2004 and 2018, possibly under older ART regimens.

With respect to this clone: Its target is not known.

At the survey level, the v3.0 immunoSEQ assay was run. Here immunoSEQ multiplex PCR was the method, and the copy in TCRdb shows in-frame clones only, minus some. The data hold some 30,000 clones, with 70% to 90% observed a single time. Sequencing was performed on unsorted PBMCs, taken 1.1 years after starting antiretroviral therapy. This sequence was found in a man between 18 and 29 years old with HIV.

Here the CDR3 DNA reads TGTGCCAGCAGCTTACAGGGTTGGGGTAGGACTGCCGCTAATACGCAGTATTTT. Protein product: CASSLQGWGRTAANTQYF. This chain connects TRBV11-1 to TRBJ2-3, with D perhaps matching TRBD1 or TRBD2 (5 bases each). Trimming removed 2 bases at V and 7 bases at J, with 25 bases between. Germline lookup yields CDR1 SGHAT and CDR2 FQDESV (reference sequence). The CDR3 runs to 18 residues.